Listed below are T cell receptor beta chains from one sample, sequenced in a study of blood T cell repertoires in COVID-19. Here immunoSEQ multiplex PCR was the method, and the copy in TCRdb shows in-frame clones only, minus some. This sample has 250,000 to 350,000 clones, with 88% found just once. The specimen was peripheral blood. These TCRs come from a woman in her fifties or sixties with active or convalescent COVID-19. Each CDR3 is given with its conserved first and last residue. D genes are given only for firm matches. Clone sizes are given selectively: once, few, many, or a class where the clone is expanded.

d_call cdr3_length clone_size j_call v_call cdr3_nt cdr3_aa
NA 13 NA TRBJ2-2 TRBV7-2 TGTGCCAGCAGCTTACGGAGGACCGGGGAGCTGTTTTTT CASSLRRTGELFF
NA 11 NA TRBJ2-7 TRBV30 TGTGCCTGGACTGGGGGGGACACGCAGTACTTC CAWTGGDTQYF
TRBD1 13 NA TRBJ1-2 TRBV19 TGTGCCAGTAGTACCCAGACAGGGGGAGGCTACACCTTC CASSTQTGGGYTF
NA 16 NA TRBJ1-2 TRBV19 TGTGCCAGTAGTCCGATCACACTGGGGGGGGGCTATGGCTACACCTTC CASSPITLGGGYGYTF
NA 14 once TRBJ1-1 TRBV21-1 TGTGCCAGCAGCGATCTCAGGGTTCGCACTGAAGCTTTCTTT CASSDLRVRTEAFF
TRBD1 15 NA TRBJ1-1 TRBV7-2 TGTGCCAGCAGTTTCTTGAGGGACAGCCTTTATGAAGCTTTCTTT CASSFLRDSLYEAFF
NA 14 NA TRBJ2-5 TRBV5-1 TGCGCCAGCAGGTTAGACAGCTTCGGAGAGACCCAGTACTTC CASRLDSFGETQYF
TRBD1 16 once TRBJ1-6 TRBV27 TGTGCCAGCAGAATACAGGGGGCTTCCTATAATTCACCCCTCCACTTT CASRIQGASYNSPLHF
NA 15 once TRBJ1-2 TRBV3-1/TRBV3-2 TGTGCCAGCAGCCAAGCCACCGAGACATTCTATGGCTACACCTTC CASSQATETFYGYTF
NA 16 NA TRBJ1-3 TRBV5-1 TGCGCCAGCAGCTTGGCGTCGGCAGGGATGGGAAACACCATATATTTT CASSLASAGMGNTIYF
TRBD1 14 NA TRBJ1-1 TRBV11-1 TGTGCCAGCAGCTTAGGACCAGGGGGCACTGAAGCTTTCTTT CASSLGPGGTEAFF
NA 16 NA TRBJ2-6 TRBV5-1 TGCGCCAGCAGCTTGCCGGTTAGCTCTGGGGCCAACGTCCTGACTTTC CASSLPVSSGANVLTF
NA 12 NA TRBJ2-7 TRBV30 TGTGCCTGGAGCTGGGACATCTACGAGCAGTACTTC CAWSWDIYEQYF
NA 15 NA TRBJ1-2 TRBV18 TGTGCCAGCTCACCTCAGGTTGAGGACTTCTATGGCTACACCTTC CASSPQVEDFYGYTF
TRBD1 16 NA TRBJ2-2 TRBV11-2 TGTGCCAGCAACAGACAGGGGGCAAAGGGCACCGGGGAGCTGTTTTTT CASNRQGAKGTGELFF
NA 17 NA TRBJ1-2 TRBV19 TGTGCCAGTAGTGACCCCAGCGACAGCCCCCTGTTTGGAGGCTACACCTTC CASSDPSDSPLFGGYTF
TRBD1 16 medium-sized TRBJ1-4 TRBV5-1 TGCGCCAGCAGCTCCGGGACAGGGCAATCTAATGAAAAACTGTTTTTT CASSSGTGQSNEKLFF
NA 12 NA TRBJ2-1 TRBV30 TGTGCCCGGGCTAGCGAGTACAATGAGCAGTTCTTC CARASEYNEQFF
NA 14 once TRBJ1-5 TRBV4-3 TGCGCCAGCAGCCAAAGGGCAGGGAATCAGCCCCAGCATTTT CASSQRAGNQPQHF
TRBD1 14 few TRBJ1-1 TRBV18 TGTGCCAGCTCATACGGACAGGGTGGCACTGAAGCTTTCTTT CASSYGQGGTEAFF
NA 13 NA TRBJ1-2 TRBV10-3 TGTGCCATCAGTGAGCCAGGGGACTATGGCTACACCTTC CAISEPGDYGYTF
NA 13 NA TRBJ2-5 TRBV9 TGTGCCAGCAGCGTATTAGACCAAGAGACCCAGTACTTC CASSVLDQETQYF
TRBD1 18 NA TRBJ1-3 TRBV6-2/TRBV6-3 TGTGCCAGCAGTCATCCGGGACAGGGAGAAGGAACTGGAAACACCATATATTTT CASSHPGQGEGTGNTIYF
NA 15 once TRBJ2-1 TRBV19 TGTGCCAGTAGTGGCTCGGCGGGATATAGGAATGAGCAGTTCTTC CASSGSAGYRNEQFF
NA 12 NA TRBJ2-3 TRBV19 TGTGCCAGTAGTTTTGGCGGAGATACGCAGTATTTT CASSFGGDTQYF
TRBD1 17 NA TRBJ1-5 TRBV5-6 TGTGCCAGCAGCAATGGACAGGGTTTATATAGCAATCAGCCCCAGCATTTT CASSNGQGLYSNQPQHF
NA 15 NA TRBJ2-1 TRBV10-3 TGTGCCATCAGGCCGGTAGGCGGCTCCTACAATGAGCAGTTCTTC CAIRPVGGSYNEQFF
NA 18 NA TRBJ2-2 TRBV30 TGTGCCTGGAGTGTAAGAATTCGGGACACCCAAGTGAGGGGGGAGCTGTTTTTT CAWSVRIRDTQVRGELFF
TRBD1 15 NA TRBJ2-7 TRBV23-1 TGCGCCAGCATCCTACCTGGACAGGGGGCCTCCGAGCAGTACTTC CASILPGQGASEQYF
NA 15 NA TRBJ1-1 TRBV7-6 TGTGCCAGCAGCTTAGCGCGGGGGGTCGGCACTGAAGCTTTCTTT CASSLARGVGTEAFF
NA 16 NA TRBJ1-5 TRBV9 TGTGCCAGCAGCGCTGGGGTAGGGGCTCTCAATCAGCCCCAGCATTTT CASSAGVGALNQPQHF
TRBD1 14 once TRBJ1-2 TRBV28 TGTGCCAGCAGGAACCCTCGGACAGGGACGGGCTACACCTTC CASRNPRTGTGYTF
NA 13 NA TRBJ1-1 TRBV6-2/TRBV6-3 TGTGCCAGCAGTCGACAGGTCGGCACTGAAGCTTTCTTT CASSRQVGTEAFF
NA 16 NA TRBJ2-3 TRBV27 TGTGCCAGCAGTTTATCCTCCCGGTTCTCCGATAAGAGGGAGTATTTT CASSLSSRFSDKREYF
TRBD1 16 NA TRBJ2-7 TRBV27 TGTGCCAGCAGTTTATTAGCGGGACAGGGGGGGTACGAGCAGTACTTC CASSLLAGQGGYEQYF
TRBD1 11 few TRBJ1-2 TRBV30 TGTGCCTGGGACAGGGGCCATGGCTACACCTTC CAWDRGHGYTF
TRBD1 17 once TRBJ1-4 TRBV4-3 TGCGCCAGCAGCCAATTTACCCCAAGGACAGGAAACGAAAAACTGTTTTTT CASSQFTPRTGNEKLFF
NA 15 NA TRBJ2-5 TRBV4-1 TGCGCCAGCAGCCAAGCTAGCGAAAGACGGGAGACCCAGTACTTC CASSQASERRETQYF
NA 15 few TRBJ1-2 TRBV28 TGTGCCAGCAGTTTACCAGGGCAGGGGATCTATGGCTACACCTTC CASSLPGQGIYGYTF
NA 14 NA TRBJ2-2 TRBV27 TGTGCCAGCGGTACTGGGCGGGGTCCCGGGGAGCTGTTTTTT CASGTGRGPGELFF
NA 13 NA TRBJ2-5 TRBV5-6 TGTGCCAGCAGCCCACTCCCGGGGGAGACCCAGTACTTC CASSPLPGETQYF
TRBD1 14 NA TRBJ2-2 TRBV5-1 TGCGCCAGCAGCCAGGGGGCCACGCCCGGGGAGCTGTTTTTT CASSQGATPGELFF
TRBD1 15 NA TRBJ2-5 TRBV6-1 TGTGCCAGCAGTGAAGTTTCAGGGGGCGAAGAGACCCAGTACTTC CASSEVSGGEETQYF
TRBD1 14 NA TRBJ1-5 TRBV4-2 TGTGCCAGCAGCCGAGGACAGGTCAATCAGCCCCAGCATTTT CASSRGQVNQPQHF
NA 13 NA TRBJ1-1 TRBV5-6 TGTGCCAGCAGCTTGGTCGTGAACACTGAAGCTTTCTTT CASSLVVNTEAFF
NA 15 NA TRBJ1-2 TRBV6-5 TGTGCCAGCAGCCCGACGCTAGTTGTGAGCTATGGCTACACCTTC CASSPTLVVSYGYTF
NA 13 once TRBJ1-4 TRBV30 TGTGCCTGGAGTGCCCAAACGGGTGAAAAACTGTTTTTT CAWSAQTGEKLFF
TRBD2 16 NA TRBJ2-1 TRBV9 TGTGCCAGCAGCGTAGCCCTAGCGGGGGTCGACAATGAGCAGTTCTTC CASSVALAGVDNEQFF
NA 16 NA TRBJ2-2 TRBV25-1 TGTGCCAGCAGAGAGACAGGGACTAGAAACACCGGGGAGCTGTTTTTT CASRETGTRNTGELFF
TRBD2 16 NA TRBJ2-1 TRBV9 TGTGCCAGCAGCGGGGGCCCGGGACTAGGGGTAGGGGAGCAGTTCTTC CASSGGPGLGVGEQFF